One and the same sample provided the 2 T cell receptor beta chains below, sequenced in a study of shared clonotypes between healthy human individuals. Produced via immunoSEQ multiplex PCR; TCRdb's table is partial and in-frame only. There are approximately 120,000 clones in the sample; around 68% occur only once, and 24% lies in the top ten. The sequencing sample was made of memory CD8+ T cells sorted from blood. The subset was: CD45RO+ cells pooled with CCR7-negative TemRA cells. Source of these receptors: a woman in her thirties in good health.

Details on this clone: Other nucleotide sequences in the sample specify the same CDR3. The V call is TRBV2, the J call TRBJ2-3; 12 nucleotides agree with TRBD2. The V segment lost 6 bases and the J segment 5 bases; nucleotides outside the gene matches: 6. This CDR3 is 15 amino acids long. In germline, CDR1 is SNHLY, CDR2 FYNNEI. CDR3 sequence reads: CASRGLAGRGDTQYF. The CDR3, as DNA: TGTGCCAGCAGAGGACTAGCGGGAAGGGGAGATACGCAGTATTTT.

This clone was detected a few times. The same CDR3 also results from other DNA sequences found in this sample. J is TRBJ2-7 and V is TRBV7-9, with D hard to call. V was pared by 5 bases and J by 1 base, with 6 bases between. The CDR3 covers 12 residues. In germline, CDR1 is SEHNR, CDR2 FQNEAQ (reference sequence). CDR3 coding DNA: TGTGCCAGCAGCCCGACGTCCTACGAGCAGTACTTC. It specifies CASSPTSYEQYF. Drawing the rest from reference TRBV7-9 and TRBJ2-7, the complete variable domain is DTGVSQNPRHKITKRGQNVTFRCDPISEHNRLYWYRQTLGQGPEFLTYFQNEAQLEKSRLLSDRFSAERPKGSFSTLEIQRTEQGDSAMYLCASSPTSYEQYFGPGTRLTVT.